These 28 T cell receptor beta chains were sequenced from one sample in a study of shared clonotypes between healthy human individuals. Measured with immunoSEQ multiplex PCR; TCRdb has only the in-frame clones, and not every one. The table shows hundreds of thousands of clones, with over 70% occurring only once. The specimen was memory CD4+ T cells sorted from blood. Noted subset: CD45RA-negative fraction. The receptors come from a man younger than 45 in good health.

The chain couples TRBV25-1 to TRBJ2-3; a possible D gene is TRBD1 (5 bases). This CDR3 comprises 12 residues. The germline V gene encodes CDR1 MGHDK and CDR2 SYGVNS. V lost 4 bases, J lost 8 bases, and 10 bases lay in between. The CDR3 is CASSATDGTQYF. CDR3 nucleotides: TGTGCCAGCAGTGCGACAGACGGTACGCAGTATTTT.

This rearrangement joins TRBV7-9 to TRBJ1-2; D uncertain. Trimming took off 7 bases at V and 0 bases at J, with 15 bases between the two ends. The CDR3 length is 15 residues. The germline CDR1 and CDR2 sequences are SEHNR and FQNEAQ (reference sequence). The CDR3 protein is CASTTRRSSNYGYTF. The CDR3 DNA is TGTGCCAGCACCACGCGGAGGTCCTCTAACTATGGCTACACCTTC.

This chain links TRBV2 with TRBJ2-7; D unresolved. The CDR3 has 12 amino acids. V lost 2 bases and J 4 bases, leaving 6 bases between the germline ends. Germline assignment: CDR1 SNHLY and CDR2 FYNNEI. CDR3 DNA: TGTGCCAGCAGTGAAATGGGATACGAGCAGTACTTC. It translates to CASSEMGYEQYF.

V is TRBV7-3 and J is TRBJ1-1; the D gene is possibly TRBD1 (5 bases). The germline CDR1 and CDR2 sequences are SGHTA and FQGTGA. V shed 6 bases and J shed 2 bases, with 10 bases lying between them. CDR3 length: 13 residues. The CDR3 is CASRTGPNTEAFF. CDR3 nucleotides: TGTGCCAGCAGAACGGGGCCCAACACTGAAGCTTTCTTT.

This clone was seen more than once but under ten times. V is TRBV6-6 and J is TRBJ1-3, with 10 bases fitting TRBD1. This CDR3 is built from 15 residues. V trimming: 2 bases; J trimming: 8 bases; junction bases outside the gene matches: 6. Germline CDR1 is MNHNY and CDR2 is SVGAGI (reference sequence). Here the CDR3 reads CASSYGQGDLHTIYF. CDR3 in DNA: TGTGCCAGCAGTTACGGACAGGGGGACCTGCACACCATATATTTT.

The sample holds one count of this clone. The chain carries TRBV27 and TRBJ2-6; 12 bases match TRBD1. This CDR3 contains 18 residues. V gave up 5 bases and J gave up 3 bases; unmatched junction bases: 8. Germline CDR1 reads MNHEY; CDR2 reads SMNVEV (reference sequence). The CDR3 DNA sequence: TGTGCCAGCAGTGAGCGGGACAGGGGGCGTGTTGGGGCCAACGTCCTGACTTTC. Encoded protein: CASSERDRGRVGANVLTF.

The rearrangement uses TRBV19 and TRBJ2-1; 7 bases align to TRBD2. This CDR3 spans 15 amino acids. The germline V gene has CDR1 LNHDA and CDR2 SQIVND (reference sequence). The V and J ends lost 6 bases and 6 bases, in that order; junction bases with no gene match: 11. CDR3 amino acids: CASRTLAASPNEQFF. CDR3 nucleotide sequence: TGTGCCAGTAGAACTCTAGCGGCCAGCCCCAATGAGCAGTTCTTC.

The chain recombines TRBV30 with TRBJ2-1; D gene uncertain. V shed 3 bases and J shed 0 bases, with 12 bases lying between them. CDR1 GTSNPN and CDR2 SVGIG come from the germline V gene (reference sequence). CDR3 length: 15 residues. CDR3 DNA sequence: TGTGCCTGGAGCACGGGTACCAGCTCCTACAATGAGCAGTTCTTC. Encoded protein: CAWSTGTSSYNEQFF.

Concerning this clone: Possible read error: a much larger clone is one base away. This sample includes further DNA sequences coding for the same CDR3. The gene calls are TRBV6-5 and TRBJ2-7; a weak D match, TRBD2 (6 bases). The germline CDR1 and CDR2 sequences are MNHEY and SVGAGI. The CDR3 has 14 amino acids. The CDR3 bases are TGTGCCAGCAGTTACAGACGGGAGTCCTTCGAGCAGTACTTC. Translation gives CASSYRRESFEQYF.

CDR3 residues: CAISEFSGNTIYF. The CDR3 DNA reads TGTGCCATCAGTGAGTTTAGTGGAAACACCATATATTTT. The gene calls are TRBV10-3 and TRBJ1-3, with D unclear. The CDR3 loop spans 13 amino acids. Deletions cut 1 base from V and 3 bases from J, with 4 bases between. CDR1 is ENHRY, CDR2 SYGVKD, per germline.

This clone came up once. CDR3 DNA sequence: TGTGCCAGCAGGGAGGGAGGGGGCACTGAAGCTTTCTTT. Translating it yields CASREGGGTEAFF. J is TRBJ1-1 and V is TRBV6-1; a possible D gene is TRBD1 (6 bases). Germline CDR1 MNHNS, CDR2 SASEGT. The CDR3 contains 13 residues. With 6 bases removed from V and 4 bases from J, the gap between germline ends came to 12 bases.

The chain links TRBV18 to TRBJ2-3, with 11 bases identical to TRBD2. The CDR3 is 15 amino acids. CDR1 KGHSH and CDR2 LQKENI come from the germline V gene. The V segment lost 5 bases and the J segment 0 bases; nucleotides outside the gene matches: 1. The CDR3 nucleotides are TGTGCCAGCTCAAGGACTAGCGGGAGCACAGATACGCAGTATTTT. This sequence encodes CASSRTSGSTDTQYF.

The chain combines TRBV18 with TRBJ2-3, with 10 bases aligning to TRBD2. The germline CDR1 and CDR2 sequences are KGHSH and LQKENI. The CDR3 length is 17 residues. With V trimmed by 3 bases and J by 3 bases, 9 bases remained unmatched. The CDR3 spells CASSPKAGGWRTDTQYF. The CDR3 nucleotides are TGTGCCAGCTCACCCAAAGCGGGAGGGTGGAGAACAGATACGCAGTATTTT.

CDR3 amino acids: CASKRTGGPNTGELFF. CDR3 nucleotides: TGTGCCAGTAAAAGGACAGGGGGCCCCAACACCGGGGAGCTGTTTTTT. The chain employs TRBV19 and TRBJ2-2, with 11 bases fitting TRBD1. V lost 7 bases, J lost 2 bases, and 6 bases stayed unmatched. CDR1 is LNHDA and CDR2 is SQIVND in the germline V gene (reference sequence). This CDR3 contains 16 residues.

V gene TRBV2 combines with J gene TRBJ2-3; 11 positions agree with TRBD2. The CDR3 loop spans 13 amino acids. The ends lost 4 bases at V and 7 bases at J; junction bases unmatched: 1. The germline CDR1 and CDR2 sequences are SNHLY and FYNNEI. The CDR3 DNA follows: TGTGCCAGCAGTGGACTAGCGGGGCATACGCAGTATTTT. Its protein product is CASSGLAGHTQYF.

There are many counts of this clone. V and J are TRBV7-9 and TRBJ2-7, with TRBD1 matching over 11 bases. V was clipped by 2 bases and J by 2 bases; unmatched bases: 5. Germline assignment: CDR1 SEHNR and CDR2 FQNEAQ (reference sequence). The length of the CDR3 is 16 residues. The DNA for the CDR3 is TGTGCCAGCAGCTTAATCCGGGGACAGGGGGCCTACGAGCAGTACTTC. Translating it yields CASSLIRGQGAYEQYF.

Comment on this clone: Other DNA variants within this sample encode the same CDR3. The chain couples TRBV20-1 to TRBJ2-7; D gene uncertain. The CDR3 totals 10 residues. Deletions cut 3 bases from V and 5 bases from J, with 5 bases between. Germline lookup yields CDR1 DFQATT and CDR2 SNEGSKA (reference sequence). Written as DNA, the CDR3 is TGCAGTGCTAGGGATAACGAGCAGTACTTC. It yields the protein CSARDNEQYF.

The genes are TRBV5-1 and TRBJ2-1; D uncertain. Trimming shortened V by 9 bases and J by 0 bases, and 16 bases separated the two germline ends. This CDR3 is 15 amino acids long. Germline V gene sequence: CDR1 SGHRS, CDR2 YFSETQ. Here the CDR3 reads CATGAGSRSYNEQFF. The CDR3 DNA reads TGCGCCACGGGCGCCGGGTCCCGCTCCTACAATGAGCAGTTCTTC.

This clone was recorded at least ten times. Other DNA sequences in the same sample also yield this CDR3. The rearrangement joins TRBV19 to TRBJ2-1, with 7 nucleotides matching TRBD2. In germline, CDR1 is LNHDA, CDR2 SQIVND (reference sequence). V lost 8 bases, J lost 4 bases, and 8 bases stayed unmatched. The CDR3 totals 14 residues. CDR3 DNA sequence: TGTGCCAGTCACGTGGGGGGGTTATACAATGAGCAGTTCTTC. It is translated as CASHVGGLYNEQFF.

The gene calls are TRBV4-3 and TRBJ1-1; no clear D gene. This CDR3 is 13 amino acids long. Per germline, CDR1 LGHNA and CDR2 YSLEER. Trimming shortened V by 0 bases and J by 4 bases, and 6 bases separated the two germline ends. For the CDR3, the DNA is TGCGCCAGCAGCCAAGATTACCCCACTGAAGCTTTCTTT. Its protein product is CASSQDYPTEAFF.

The gene calls are TRBV10-2 and TRBJ2-7, with 10 bases identical to TRBD1. J lost 4 bases, V lost 8 bases, and 8 bases had no gene match. The V gene's germline CDR1 is WSHSY and CDR2 SAAADI. The length of the CDR3 is 14 residues. CDR3 region: CASPWDRGGYEQYF. The CDR3 DNA is TGCGCCAGCCCTTGGGACAGGGGCGGGTACGAGCAGTACTTC.

This clone occurred many times. The chain combines TRBV9 with TRBJ2-5; maybe TRBD1 (6 bases). Trimming left V 1 base short and J 3 bases short, with 13 bases between. Germline V gene sequence: CDR1 SGDLS, CDR2 YYNGEE. This CDR3 region has 15 residues. CDR3 DNA sequence: TGTGCCAGCAGCGTACGGGCAGGGGCCAAAGAGACCCAGTACTTC. Translating it yields CASSVRAGAKETQYF. The full variable domain, in which reference TRBV9 and TRBJ2-5 provide the parts outside the CDR3, is DSGVTQTPKHLITATGQRVTLRCSPRSGDLSVYWYQQSLDQGLQFLIQYYNGEERAKGNILERFSAQQFPDLHSELNLSSLELGDSALYFCASSVRAGAKETQYFGPGTRLLVL.

The chain links TRBV7-2 to TRBJ2-2; D unclear. V lost 2 bases and J lost 4, with 5 bases in between. Germline CDR1 and CDR2: SGHTA and FQGNSA. This CDR3 has 13 amino acids. The CDR3 loop reads CASSLSSTGELFF. In DNA, the CDR3 is TGTGCCAGCAGCTTATCGAGCACCGGGGAGCTGTTTTTT.

The CDR3 protein is CASRVATETTYGYTF. CDR3 in DNA: TGCGCCAGCAGAGTCGCGACAGAGACCACCTATGGCTACACCTTC. V gene TRBV5-1 combines with J gene TRBJ1-2; perhaps TRBD1 as D (5 bases). The germline V gene encodes CDR1 SGHRS and CDR2 YFSETQ. Trimming took off 5 bases at V and 4 bases at J, with 18 bases between the two ends. The CDR3 has 15 residues. Combining the CDR3 with reference TRBV5-1 and TRBJ1-2 gives the whole variable domain KAGVTQTPRYLIKTRGQQVTLSCSPISGHRSVSWYQQTPGQGLQFLFEYFSETQRNKGNFPGRFSGRQFSNSRSEMNVSTLELGDSALYLCASRVATETTYGYTFGSGTRLTVV.

Only one count was recorded for this clone. This rearrangement joins TRBV7-2 to TRBJ1-4; 9 bases align to TRBD1. V was clipped by 1 base and J by 10 bases; unmatched bases: 7. This CDR3 is built from 15 residues. The germline V gene encodes CDR1 SGHTA and CDR2 FQGNSA. DNA of the CDR3: TGTGCCAGCAGCTTAGGGGGACAGGGTAGGAGAAAACTGTTTTTT. Translation: CASSLGGQGRRKLFF. The complete variable domain, with remaining parts taken from reference TRBV7-2 and TRBJ1-4, reads GAGVSQSPSNKVTEKGKDVELRCDPISGHTALYWYRQSLGQGLEFLIYFQGNSAPDKSGLPSDRFSAERTGGSVSTLTIQRTQQEDSAVYLCASSLGGQGRRKLFFGSGTQLSVL.

V usage is TRBV5-4 and J usage is TRBJ2-2; 10 nucleotides match TRBD1. There are 19 residues in the CDR3. V gave up 2 bases and J gave up 6 bases; unmatched junction bases: 16. Germline CDR1 SGHNT, CDR2 YYREEE (reference sequence). The CDR3 here is CASSLGTGVGLVRAGELFF. The CDR3 DNA follows: TGTGCCAGCAGCTTAGGGACAGGGGTAGGACTAGTTCGGGCCGGGGAGCTGTTTTTT.

The chain links TRBV2 to TRBJ2-2; D possibly matches TRBD1 or TRBD2 (6 bases each). V dropped 7 bases and J dropped 4 bases, with 10 bases sitting between them. Looked up from germline, CDR1 is SNHLY and CDR2 is FYNNEI. The CDR3 is 13 amino acids. The CDR3 is CASKGGRTGELFF. The DNA of the CDR3 is TGTGCCAGCAAGGGGGGCCGCACCGGGGAGCTGTTTTTT.

The DNA of the CDR3 is TGTGCCAACAGAGGACCGGGACTAGCAGAAAACACCGGGGAGCTGTTTTTT. Its translation is CANRGPGLAENTGELFF. The genes are TRBV9 and TRBJ2-2, with 9 bases aligning to TRBD2. From germline, CDR1 is SGDLS and CDR2 YYNGEE. Trimming cost V 9 bases and J 2 bases; bases outside gene matches: 14. The CDR3 runs to 17 residues.